This entry is about one T cell receptor (beta chain). The antigen is not known. The CDR3 covers 13 residues. Germline V gene data show CDR1 as KGHSH and CDR2 as LQKENI. The data stem from a study of monozygotic twins with inflammatory bowel disease. Study conclusions and caveats: Versus healthy twins, IBD patients showed fewer clonotypes shared with others, especially with disease activity.

cDNA synthesis was performed in eight separate reactions for each sample. Template switching was used to attach UMIs, which incorporated a 6-nucleotide sample barcode. TCRdb reprocessed the 5' RACE reads, keeping one entry per CDR3 protein, no DNA. The sample has fewer than 350,000 distinct CDR3 sequences. The genes are TRBV18 and TRBJ1-5; checking the TCRdb D call of TRBD1 is not possible without DNA. This sequence was found in a human donor with ulcerative colitis or Crohn's disease, or a healthy co-twin of an affected twin (not recorded which). Source material: blood. The CDR3 sequence: CASSLHRDQPQHF.